This T cell receptor beta chain was documented in a study of cytomegalovirus exposure and HLA in healthy donors (TCRdb year 2017). Background on the whole study: An earlier analysis of around 600 of the donors reported 250 to 350 Gb of sequence data and 117 million unique TCR beta sequences from 150 million to 200 million T cells. Approximately 300 gigabases of sequencing data and roughly 80 million unique TCR sequences made up an early release that covered over 550 HLA-typed donors. Of the roughly 420 genotyped donors, 65% to 90% were placed in the genetic ancestry cluster associated with self-reported Caucasian donors. The study aimed to test whether signatures of past pathogen exposure could be identified by cataloging public T cell receptors. The T cell repertoires of roughly 660 subjects were profiled by immunosequencing and related to cytomegalovirus serostatus. A separate validation cohort of 100 to 150 different subjects was used in addition to the roughly 670-subject first cohort. To predict cytomegalovirus infection status, the study brought together high-throughput TCR immunosequencing, statistical association of individual TCRs with disease status, and machine learning. A later analysis re-analyzed previously published TCR beta repertoires from approximately 670 donors and added high-resolution HLA genotyping to study TCR occurrence patterns. The later analysis used no new phenotypic data to find candidate immune exposures, relying instead on TCR beta sequences and their occurrence across donors. An earlier analysis of several hundred of the donors used high-throughput TCR beta sequencing to judge whether each TCR beta V gene segment behaved as functional or pseudogenic. Alongside the repertoire data, information on donor age, sex, ethnicity and CMV serostatus was compiled. Genome-wide SNP genotypes for about three fifths of the roughly 700 donors were used in a later genetic analysis, which treated that subset as a discovery cohort. Every repertoire in the discovery cohort had been generated on one and the same sequencing platform. Class I and class II HLA loci were covered by the typing at four-digit resolution. Typing coverage differed by locus: A, B, C, DRB1 and DQB1 were typed in about 620-630 donors, DQA1 in about 500, DPA1 in some 610, and DPB1 in roughly 470. Four to six DR-DQ haplotypes were handled as single units for association and clustering because linkage in the cohort was strong. Across about 370 genotyped donors of the cohort, an average of about 220,000 unique TCR beta nucleotide sequences per donor were sequenced, and roughly a sixth of those sequences were non-productive.

Turning to this clone: Its antigen target is currently unknown. No much larger clone exists at a distance of one base, and base qualities are not known.

Library method: the immunoSEQ multiplex PCR assay. A mixture of 60 forward primers for TCR Vbeta segments and 13 reverse primers for TCR Jbeta segments was used in the multiplex PCR. The CDR3 region of rearranged TCR beta genes was amplified from genomic DNA with a multiplex PCR assay. The amplified TCR beta libraries were sequenced on the Illumina HiSeq System as 87-base-pair reads. From the authors' description of their analysis: A later analysis counted some 74 million unique TCR beta chains across the 666 repertoires, and approximately 11 million of these chains were shared by at least two donors. Raw reads were error-corrected and collapsed into unique sequences by a nearest-neighbor algorithm in which closely related sequences were merged to remove PCR and sequencing errors. To assign V, D and J gene segments, CDR3 sequences were aligned to IMGT reference sequences. For a sequence to be retained, a match of at least six nucleotides to both a V gene segment and a J gene segment was required. Rearrangements were called productive when the CDR3 lacked stop codons and stayed in frame with V and J; all others were non-productive. CDR3 was defined by IMGT convention, running from the second conserved V-encoded cysteine to the conserved J-encoded phenylalanine. In an earlier analysis of roughly 610 of the donors, sequences lacking an unambiguous match to a single V gene segment were excluded. An earlier analysis of some 610 of the donors called V segments functional above 56.7% productive rearrangements and segregating when the between-donor standard deviation exceeded 5%. A statistical classification framework was built to diagnose cytomegalovirus status from the catalog of TCR beta chain sequences. In a later analysis, V and J genes were assigned by comparing TCR nucleotide sequences against IMGT/GENE-DB human TR gene sequences. The TCRdist pipeline was used in a later analysis to assign CDR3 sequences and most-parsimonious VDJ recombination scenarios. In a later analysis, each TCR beta chain was defined by its CDR3 amino acid sequence together with its V-gene family, and reads lacking a unique V-gene family were excluded. In a later analysis, some 600 highly shared, low-generation-probability nucleotide sequences were removed to address suspected cross-contamination and a sequencing artifact. For each public chain, a later analysis derived a clonal expansion index from normalized ranks of inferred template counts within each repertoire. In a later analysis, generation probabilities were computed with a VDJ recombination model fitted to out-of-frame rearrangements, and the resulting probabilities were checked against IGoR. A later analysis scored TCR-TCR, TCR-HLA and TCR-CMV co-occurrence with hypergeometric tests, applying a repertoire-size bias correction to TCR pairs. A later analysis estimated false discovery rates by permuting HLA or CMV assignments 20 times. In a later analysis, co-occurring TCRs were grouped with DBSCAN, and TCRdist sequence similarity was added when clustering was performed within HLA-allele-positive subsets. Co-occurrence clustering excluded repertoires with fewer than 30,000 or more than 120,000 public chains, plus five with anomalous nucleotide sharing. The table comes from immuneACCESS by way of TCRdb, which keeps in-frame sequences with V and J called. Part of the clones is missing from these tables; in studies checked, under half for an unresolved V gene and the rest for unknown reasons. Clone size and the V and J calls come from that table; the DNA yielded D and trimming. This sample holds 200,000 to 250,000 clones; about 80% were observed only once. In total, the top ten clones hold 5% to 6% of the sample.

Overall study results and their limits: CMV serostatus was the only immune exposure information available for the cohort. A few of the identified cytomegalovirus-associated TCR beta chains were confirmed in vitro to be specific for cytomegalovirus antigens. Because counts were too low, 15 to 20 rarely observed V segments, including chromosome 9 orphons, were excluded from the earlier analysis of 587 of the donors. An earlier analysis of around 500 of the donors showed that most TCR beta V segments appeared in productive rearrangements either about 87% or about 30% of the time, which broadly matched IMGT annotations. In a later analysis, 15,000 to 20,000 TCR beta sequences were associated with specific HLA alleles at a false discovery rate of 0.05. Most TCR sequences were seen in very few donors, while some public TCRs were found in many individuals. The cohort was sequenced for TCR beta chains only, and without alpha or paired-chain data the features that could be detected were limited. Several of the top co-occurrence clusters appeared to be linked to parvovirus B19, influenza, CMV and Epstein-Barr virus, according to a later analysis. A later analysis found that TCR association rates varied across HLA loci, with DRB1 alleles showing the most associated TCRs and HLA-C alleles the fewest. The study gave a list of 150 to 200 TCR beta chains associated with cytomegalovirus. A further reported finding was that TCR beta sequences accurately predicted the HLA-A and HLA-B alleles for most subjects in the first cohort. A cluster of highly shared sequence variants was judged likely to be a technical artifact of the sequencing pipeline. Linkage disequilibrium might explain the correlated functional status among segregating V segments, but an unknown experimental factor could not be excluded. Because HLA typing was unavailable for some donors at each locus, only the typed subset was used in association tests. Strong co-occurrence of HLA alleles, especially DR and DQ, made assigning TCR associations to individual alleles difficult. A later genetic analysis reported fewer N-insertions in productive TCRs among donors in an Asian-associated ancestry cluster than the roughly 620-donor mean. A later analysis found that most CMV-associated TCR beta chains appeared HLA-restricted, with HLA associations seemingly driven largely by CMV exposure. In a later genetic analysis, a missense DCLRE1C variant was associated with V-gene and J-gene trimming of TCR beta chains, and the association was replicated in an independent cohort. Compared with equally common non-associated chains, HLA-associated TCR beta chains in a later analysis were more clonally expanded and had lower generation probabilities. The presence/absence analyses assumed that sequencing depth was roughly uniform across donors, and that assumption may not be true. According to the authors, the approach could potentially be generalized to other disease states and immunological phenotypes. The classifier was reported to diagnose cytomegalovirus status with high specificity and sensitivity in both the original and validation cohorts.

In total, roughly 710 healthy bone marrow donors made up the cohort. Cohort members were all nominally healthy when sampled, although unrecorded immune exposures were likely present. The donor tested CMV seropositive and was one of the 289 seropositive cohort members. Every donor gave a peripheral blood sample, and the peripheral blood mononuclear cells from that sample were used for TCR beta sequencing. The Qiagen DNeasy Blood Extraction Kit was used to extract genomic DNA from the blood cell samples. This receptor was identified in a woman between 40 and 55 years old in good health and CMV-seropositive. The specimen sequenced was PBMCs.

The nucleotide sequence is TGTGCCAGCAGCTTTACAGGGGATGCGGAGACCCAGTACTTC. It translates as CASSFTGDAETQYF. This receptor chain uses TRBV7-2 and TRBJ2-5, and 7 bases in between align with TRBD1. V loses 3 bases at its end and J loses 5 bases; junction bases beyond the gene matches: 6. The CDR3 covers 14 residues, taking in both the cysteine and the phenylalanine. Only the CDR3 portion is preserved as DNA: 42 bases, with reading frame beginning at the first base. CDR1 and CDR2 were assigned from the germline V gene as SGHTA and FQGNSA.